This T cell receptor beta chain was identified during a study of shared clonotypes between healthy human individuals. For the study at large: Aged 18 to 49, the donors were two women and a few men.

Notes on this clone: Its specificity is unknown.

General study points: Few donors limited the genetic and exposure-history diversity represented.

As defined, naive CD8 cells were CD45RO-negative and positively selected for CCR7, with terminally differentiated effector memory CD45RA+ cells excluded. Repertoires were generated with immunoSEQ multiplex PCR, while TCRdb's copy carries only in-frame clones and drops some. Among more than 2 million clones listed, 85% to 95% were seen once. The CDR3 is 14 residues long. Per germline, CDR1 LNHDA and CDR2 SQIVND (reference sequence). V gave up 5 bases and J gave up 0 bases, with 9 bases separating them. The sequenced sample consisted of naive CD8+ T cells sorted from blood. The chain joins TRBV19 to TRBJ2-3; D gene unclear. The TCR originated in a man between 18 and 35 years old in good health. The DNA for the CDR3 is TGTGCCAGTAGTTGGGGTACTAGCACAGATACGCAGTATTTT. It encodes CASSWGTSTDTQYF.